This T cell receptor (beta chain) was identified during a study of cytomegalovirus exposure and HLA in healthy donors. A note on this clone: The target antigen is unknown.

The repertoire was sequenced with immunoSEQ multiplex PCR; TCRdb's copy has only in-frame clones and lacks some. The repertoire holds some 80,000 clones, about 95% seen once, with roughly 1.6% in the top ten. The ends lost 4 bases at V and 7 bases at J; junction bases unmatched: 6. Germline V CDR1 and CDR2: SGDLS, YYNGEE. The CDR3 has 14 residues. Study-wide findings and caveats: In vitro data verified a few CMV-associated chains as specific for CMV antigens.

The V call is TRBV9, the J call TRBJ1-4, with 8 nucleotides matching TRBD1. Specimen: PBMCs. This TCR was sampled from a man aged 18-30 years in good health and CMV-seropositive. This CDR3 reads CASSPRTGFEKLFF. In DNA form, the CDR3 reads TGTGCCAGCAGCCCTCGGACAGGGTTTGAAAAACTGTTTTTT.